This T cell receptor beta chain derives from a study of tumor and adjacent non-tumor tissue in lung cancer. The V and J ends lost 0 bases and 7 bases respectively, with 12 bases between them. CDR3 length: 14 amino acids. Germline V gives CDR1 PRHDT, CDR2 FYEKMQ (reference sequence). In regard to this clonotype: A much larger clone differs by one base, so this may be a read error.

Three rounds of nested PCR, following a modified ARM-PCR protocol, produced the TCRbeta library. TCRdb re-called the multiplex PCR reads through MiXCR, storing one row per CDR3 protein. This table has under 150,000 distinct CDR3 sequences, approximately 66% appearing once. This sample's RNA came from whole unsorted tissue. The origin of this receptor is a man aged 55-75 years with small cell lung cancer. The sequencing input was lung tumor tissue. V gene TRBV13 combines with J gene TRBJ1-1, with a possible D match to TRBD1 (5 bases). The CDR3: CASSLGSGVSEAFF. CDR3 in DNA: TGTGCCAGCAGCTTAGGATCGGGGGTCAGTGAAGCTTTCTTT. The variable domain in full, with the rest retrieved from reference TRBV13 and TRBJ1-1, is AAGVIQSPRHLIKEKRETATLKCYPIPRHDTVYWYQQGPGQDPQFLISFYEKMQSDKGSIPDRFSAQQFSDYHSELNMSSLELGDSALYFCASSLGSGVSEAFFGQGTRLTVV.